The clone carrying this T cell receptor beta chain was counted at least ten times. What it binds is not known. The authors amplified TCR beta CDR3 regions, and they did so from RNA transcripts for repertoire sequencing. HTBI-primed RT-PCR formed the first round, and a multiplex PCR formed the second. TCRdb recomputed calls from the multiplex PCR reads with MiXCR, one row per CDR3 protein. Of some 160,000 distinct CDR3 sequences in the sample, just under 40% were seen once. CDR1 MNHEY and CDR2 SVGEGT come from the germline V gene. The CDR3 contains 17 residues. V lost 2 bases to trimming and J lost 2 bases; unmatched junction nucleotides: 10. This sample is drawn from a study of Graves' ophthalmopathy and Graves' hyperthyroidism. The study's findings and limits: Ophthalmopathy progression cases were predicted by the model with approximately 66% sensitivity and more than 72% specificity. Most thyroid clonotypes expanded beyond 0.001 frequency were also found in blood.

The sample was peripheral blood. This chain uses TRBV6-2 or TRBV6-3 with TRBJ2-7; the match to TRBD1 covers 9 bases. This TCR was recovered from a man aged 30 to 39 with Graves' ophthalmopathy. The CDR3 DNA sequence: TGTGCCAGCAGTTACCCGGCCCGGGACAGGGTCACCTACGAGCAGTACTTC. Translating gives CASSYPARDRVTYEQYF.